This T cell receptor (beta chain) was retrieved from a study of blood T cell repertoires in COVID-19. Trimming removed 7 bases from V and 5 bases from J; junction bases left unmatched: 7. Germline V CDR1 and CDR2: MNHEY, SVGAGI. This CDR3 comprises 14 residues. Original analysis: From reference gene primer amplification, estimates of nucleated cell counts were derived. Libraries were prepared by immunoSEQ multiplex PCR; TCRdb keeps only in-frame clonotypes and omits some of them. V, J and clone size are those of that table, while D and trimming were read from the DNA. The sample contains some 110,000 clones, approximately 80% of which appear only once.

The sequenced sample consisted of peripheral blood. The TCR was taken from a woman between 65 and 79 years old with acute or convalescent COVID-19. The V call is TRBV6-5, the J call TRBJ2-1; 8 bases map to TRBD2. The CDR3 protein is CASKSGLADNEQFF. Written as DNA, the CDR3 is TGTGCCAGCAAATCCGGACTAGCTGACAATGAGCAGTTCTTC.